The entry below describes one T cell receptor (beta chain). At least ten counts were recorded for this clonotype. It has no known antigen specificity. Base qualities are missing; no much larger clone stands one base away. This entry is derived from a study of regulatory T cells in long-lasting Graves disease (dated by TCRdb to about 2021). Broadly, across the study: Patients with newly diagnosed Graves' disease had been on antithyroid drugs for under 3 months. Peripheral blood TCR sequencing and RNA sequencing compared persistent Graves' disease patients with newly diagnosed Graves' disease patients. The study was conducted in China and was registered as a clinical trial. A total of some 33 samples were covered by TCR sequencing, comprising roughly 13 persistent and 20 or so newly diagnosed Graves' disease patients.

The time point label here, explained by the study, means: newly diagnosed GD, antithyroid drugs for less than 3 months. RNA was extracted from PBMCs in TRIzol for both TCR sequencing and RNA sequencing. The diagnosis of Graves' disease followed American Thyroid Association guidelines. Recruitment of patients was carried out at an endocrinology department in Xi'an, China. From each patient, 7.5 to 10 milliliters of peripheral blood was collected into an EDTA anticoagulant tube. Ficoll Paque Plus density gradient separation was used to isolate PBMCs, and no further T cell sorting was done. An Agilent 2100 Bioanalyzer and agarose gel were used to check RNA quality, while a NanoDrop 2000 measured RNA concentration. Libraries were prepared through multiplex PCR. Sequencing instrument: Illumina HiSeq 4000. CDR3 regions were amplified by Arm-PCR with iRepertoire HTBI primers to construct TCR beta libraries. Before sequencing, the PCR products underwent gel purification. As for the original processing: Across samples, some 62 TRBV and over 11 TRBJ segments were identified and used for gene usage analysis of CDR3 amino acid clonotypes. COPE and FqMerger were used to merge filtered high-quality paired reads into contigs. BLAST was used to align contigs to IMGT TRBV, TRBD and TRBJ reference genes, and CDR3 was defined according to IMGT. Clonotypes above 0.1% frequency were classified as highly expanded clones. Repertoire diversity was measured by Shannon entropy, and V-J evenness by the Gini coefficient. Clonotypes shared by more than one individual were considered public. TCRdb reanalyzed the raw reads on its own, using fastp at Q25 for trimming and MiXCR for clone calling, and kept in-frame beta chains. Records with the same CDR3 protein are collapsed into one entry carrying the most frequent genes and DNA. The authors' filters were not applied to this entry. The sample data list around 250,000 distinct CDR3 sequences, and 20% to 25% of these were observed just once. Jointly, the top ten make up 14% of the sample.

General conclusions and limits of the study: Only peripheral blood was studied, because thyroid tissue, the primary lesion, was inaccessible. Only the TCR beta chain was sequenced and analyzed. More public clonotypes were shared among persistent patients (2,741) than among newly diagnosed patients (approximately 930). Lower TCR Shannon entropy and fewer highly expanded clones were observed in persistent Graves' disease patients than in newly diagnosed patients, which suggested clonal expansion. The authors noted that the small sample size was a limitation that may lower accuracy.

Sequences were derived from peripheral blood mononuclear cells (PBMCs), sampled at new diagnosis, from a patient treated with antithyroid drugs. The TCR was taken from a female donor with Graves disease.

The nucleotides are TGTGCCAGTAGCAGGACAGGGGACACTGAAGCTTTCTTT. It codes for CASSRTGDTEAFF. This sequence uses TRBV19 and TRBJ1-1, with TRBD1 matching 9 junction bases. Via the germline V gene (reference sequence), CDR1 is LNHDA and CDR2 SQIVND. Counted from cysteine to phenylalanine, this CDR3 has 13 amino acids. Only CDR3 DNA is held: 39 bases, read in frame from base 1. Here V drops 6 bases and J drops 3 bases, and the junction holds 2 bases not matched to any gene.